Listed below are T cell receptor beta chains from one sample, sequenced in a study of OX40 agonist ivuxolimab in advanced cancers. The method was immunoSEQ multiplex PCR; TCRdb's version includes in-frame clones alone and lacks a portion of them. The table includes about 61,000 clones, 86% detected once. The sample in question was CD4+ or CD8+ T cells sorted from blood, obtained in a trial of the OX40 agonist ivuxolimab. These receptors were taken from an adult with an advanced solid tumor such as melanoma, head and neck, liver or kidney cancer. Both conserved end residues are part of each CDR3. The D gene is left open where the match is weak. Size is omitted from some rows. Given values are once, few, many or a class for expanded clones.

CDR3 protein: CASRGGGGGTNEQFF; CDR3 DNA: TGTGCCAGCCGCGGGGGCGGGGGGGGCACGAATGAGCAGTTCTTC; clone size: .; J gene: TRBJ2-1; D gene: TRBD2; V gene: TRBV27
CDR3 protein: CAWRPAGQLISNQPQHF; CDR3 DNA: TGTGCCTGGAGGCCCGCCGGGCAGCTGATTAGCAATCAGCCCCAGCATTTT; clone size: .; J gene: TRBJ1-5; D gene: .; V gene: TRBV30
CDR3 protein: CASSLRDRGVYEQYF; CDR3 DNA: TGTGCCAGCAGCCTCCGGGACAGGGGTGTGTACGAGCAGTACTTC; clone size: .; J gene: TRBJ2-7; D gene: TRBD1; V gene: TRBV9
CDR3 protein: CASSRGQGPRGDEQFF; CDR3 DNA: TGCGCCAGCAGCAGAGGACAGGGACCTAGGGGGGATGAGCAGTTCTTC; clone size: .; J gene: TRBJ2-1; D gene: TRBD1; V gene: TRBV5-1
CDR3 protein: CASSSRGSGETQYF; CDR3 DNA: TGCGCCAGCAGCTCCCGTGGATCTGGGGAGACCCAGTACTTC; clone size: .; J gene: TRBJ2-5; D gene: .; V gene: TRBV5-1
CDR3 protein: CASSFPGGHRVETQYF; CDR3 DNA: TGTGCCAGCAGTTTCCCTGGGGGCCATAGGGTGGAGACCCAGTACTTC; clone size: .; J gene: TRBJ2-5; D gene: .; V gene: TRBV28
CDR3 protein: CASSPRLALEAPSEQYF; CDR3 DNA: TGTGCCAGCAGTCCCCGGTTAGCCCTTGAGGCCCCCTCCGAGCAGTACTTC; clone size: .; J gene: TRBJ2-7; D gene: .; V gene: TRBV27
CDR3 protein: CASREVGDGELFF; CDR3 DNA: TGCGCCAGCAGAGAGGTGGGAGACGGGGAGCTGTTTTTT; clone size: .; J gene: TRBJ2-2; D gene: .; V gene: TRBV5-1
CDR3 protein: CASRPRAKNIQYF; CDR3 DNA: TGTGCCAGCAGGCCACGTGCCAAAAACATTCAGTACTTC; clone size: once; J gene: TRBJ2-4; D gene: .; V gene: TRBV7-9
CDR3 protein: CASSLGDFDSADTQYF; CDR3 DNA: TGTGCCAGCAGCTTAGGGGACTTCGATTCCGCAGATACGCAGTATTTT; clone size: .; J gene: TRBJ2-3; D gene: .; V gene: TRBV11-2
CDR3 protein: CASSAQGFEQYF; CDR3 DNA: TGTGCCAGCAGTGCACAGGGATTCGAGCAGTACTTC; clone size: few; J gene: TRBJ2-7; D gene: .; V gene: TRBV6-5
CDR3 protein: CATRQGGYGYTF; CDR3 DNA: TGTGCCACCCGACAGGGCGGCTATGGCTACACCTTC; clone size: .; J gene: TRBJ1-2; D gene: TRBD1; V gene: TRBV27
CDR3 protein: CASSLDISSYNEQFF; CDR3 DNA: TGCGCCAGCAGCTTGGACATCAGCTCCTACAATGAGCAGTTCTTC; clone size: .; J gene: TRBJ2-1; D gene: .; V gene: TRBV5-1
CDR3 protein: CASSLGGQGMNEQFF; CDR3 DNA: TGTGCCAGCAGCTTGGGGGGACAGGGCATGAATGAGCAGTTCTTC; clone size: .; J gene: TRBJ2-1; D gene: TRBD1; V gene: TRBV5-8
CDR3 protein: CASSLGGAGGWQETQYF; CDR3 DNA: TGTGCCAGCAGCCTCGGAGGAGCGGGGGGTTGGCAAGAGACCCAGTACTTC; clone size: .; J gene: TRBJ2-5; D gene: TRBD2; V gene: TRBV11-2
CDR3 protein: CALNSPRTDTQYF; CDR3 DNA: TGTGCCCTTAACAGTCCTCGCACAGATACGCAGTATTTT; clone size: .; J gene: TRBJ2-3; D gene: .; V gene: TRBV28
CDR3 protein: CASSSGLAGVGAKNIQYF; CDR3 DNA: TGTGCCAGCAGCTCGGGACTAGCGGGAGTTGGGGCCAAAAACATTCAGTACTTC; clone size: .; J gene: TRBJ2-4; D gene: TRBD2; V gene: TRBV5-4
CDR3 protein: CASSGTSPDTQYF; CDR3 DNA: TGTGCCAGCAGTGGGACTAGTCCTGATACGCAGTATTTT; clone size: .; J gene: TRBJ2-3; D gene: TRBD2; V gene: TRBV28
CDR3 protein: CASRGAPKTQYF; CDR3 DNA: TGTGCCAGCAGGGGGGCCCCCAAGACCCAGTACTTC; clone size: .; J gene: TRBJ2-5; D gene: .; V gene: TRBV2
CDR3 protein: CAWRGDFREAFF; CDR3 DNA: TGTGCCTGGAGGGGGGACTTTAGGGAAGCTTTCTTT; clone size: .; J gene: TRBJ1-1; D gene: .; V gene: TRBV30
CDR3 protein: CSVADDRNTEAFF; CDR3 DNA: TGCAGCGTTGCAGACGACCGGAACACTGAAGCTTTCTTT; clone size: .; J gene: TRBJ1-1; D gene: .; V gene: TRBV29-1
CDR3 protein: CASSPGTVNYGYTF; CDR3 DNA: TGTGCCAGCTCACCAGGGACCGTTAACTATGGCTACACCTTC; clone size: .; J gene: TRBJ1-2; D gene: .; V gene: TRBV18
CDR3 protein: CAWSQTGFNQPQHF; CDR3 DNA: TGTGCCTGGAGTCAAACCGGATTCAATCAGCCCCAGCATTTT; clone size: .; J gene: TRBJ1-5; D gene: .; V gene: TRBV30
CDR3 protein: CASRPDPSSPYQFF; CDR3 DNA: TGTGCCAGCAGACCAGACCCCTCTAGTCCTTACCAGTTCTTC; clone size: once; J gene: TRBJ2-1; D gene: .; V gene: TRBV28
CDR3 protein: CASSAHTGELFF; CDR3 DNA: TGTGCCAGCAGCGCCCACACCGGGGAGCTGTTTTTT; clone size: .; J gene: TRBJ2-2; D gene: .; V gene: TRBV9
CDR3 protein: CASSPPISGQETQYF; CDR3 DNA: TGTGCCAGCTCACCACCGATAAGTGGGCAAGAGACCCAGTACTTC; clone size: .; J gene: TRBJ2-5; D gene: .; V gene: TRBV18
CDR3 protein: CASNRDYSGNTIYF; CDR3 DNA: TGTGCCAGCAACCGGGACTACTCTGGAAACACCATATATTTT; clone size: .; J gene: TRBJ1-3; D gene: .; V gene: TRBV2
CDR3 protein: CASSFWTGGTGELFF; CDR3 DNA: TGTGCCAGCAGCTTCTGGACAGGGGGCACCGGGGAGCTGTTTTTT; clone size: .; J gene: TRBJ2-2; D gene: TRBD1; V gene: TRBV7-2
CDR3 protein: CASSYSEGRSYGYTF; CDR3 DNA: TGTGCCAGCAGTTACTCGGAGGGACGATCCTATGGCTACACCTTC; clone size: .; J gene: TRBJ1-2; D gene: .; V gene: TRBV6-6